Presented here are 21 T cell receptor beta chains from one specimen sequenced in a study of blood T cell repertoires in COVID-19. Sequencing was performed with immunoSEQ multiplex PCR; in TCRdb, only in-frame clones are kept and a portion is missing. The repertoire includes about 340,000 clones, roughly nine tenths of them detected once, and less than 20% sits in the top ten. Sample: PBMCs or T cells enriched from blood (not recorded which). All receptors come from a woman in her 30s who had recovered from COVID-19.

The rearrangement uses TRBV5-5 and TRBJ2-4; TRBD1 agrees at 7 bases. V gave up 3 bases and J gave up 6 bases; unmatched junction bases: 12. CDR1 is SGHKS, CDR2 YYEKEE, per germline (reference sequence). This CDR3 spans 16 amino acids. The CDR3, as DNA: TGTGCCAGCAGCTACAGGGGCCTCTTGACTTTAAACATTCAGTACTTC. Translating it yields CASSYRGLLTLNIQYF.

The chain recombines TRBV4-1 with TRBJ2-7; the match to TRBD1 covers 12 bases. This CDR3 comprises 17 residues. In germline, CDR1 is MGHRA, CDR2 YSYEKL. With 3 bases clipped from V and 6 bases from J, the junction kept 12 bases outside the gene matches. In DNA, the CDR3 is TGCGCCAGCAGCCACCCCTCCGGGACAGGGGGCGGCTTCGAGCAGTACTTC. Amino acid sequence: CASSHPSGTGGGFEQYF.

This rearrangement joins TRBV3-1 (or the pseudogene TRBV3-2) to TRBJ2-3, with D perhaps matching TRBD1 (6 bases). The CDR3 has 12 amino acids. Germline CDR1 is LGHDT and CDR2 is YNNKEL (reference sequence). V was shortened by 6 bases and J by 6 bases, with 10 bases between the two germline ends. The CDR3 spells CASREGGDTQYF. CDR3 sequence (DNA): TGTGCCAGCAGGGAAGGGGGTGATACGCAGTATTTT.

The chain combines TRBV2 with TRBJ1-4, with 9 bases matching TRBD1. The CDR3 is 14 amino acids. Trimming removed 6 bases from V and 5 bases from J; junction bases left unmatched: 4. Germline CDR1 and CDR2: SNHLY and FYNNEI. Written as DNA, the CDR3 is TGTGCCAGCAGCTCCGACAGGGGGAATGAAAAACTGTTTTTT. It is translated as CASSSDRGNEKLFF.

The chain couples TRBV2 to TRBJ1-1; TRBD1 agrees at 10 bases. Germline V gives CDR1 SNHLY, CDR2 FYNNEI. Germline trimming cut 1 base from V and 1 base from J; bases unmatched to any gene: 0. The CDR3 length is 15 residues. CDR3 protein: CASSEGDRGNTEAFF. CDR3 DNA: TGTGCCAGCAGTGAAGGGGACAGGGGGAACACTGAAGCTTTCTTT.

The rearrangement joins TRBV4-1 to TRBJ1-1; D perhaps matches TRBD1 (5 bases). This CDR3 region has 15 residues. V was pared by 5 bases and J by 5 bases, with 18 bases between. Germline CDR1 reads MGHRA; CDR2 reads YSYEKL. The CDR3 reads CASSSTPREITEAFF. Here the CDR3 DNA reads TGCGCCAGCAGCTCGACTCCCAGGGAAATAACTGAAGCTTTCTTT.

The chain couples TRBV3-1 (or the pseudogene TRBV3-2) to TRBJ2-3; 8 nucleotides match TRBD2. After removal of 3 bases from V and 2 bases from J, the junction contained 10 bases not matched to a gene. This CDR3 region has 17 residues. CDR1 is LGHDT and CDR2 is YNNKEL in the germline V gene (reference sequence). The CDR3 region has the DNA TGTGCCAGCAGCCAGGGAGTCGGGAGGGCGCCCACAGATACGCAGTATTTT. Its protein is CASSQGVGRAPTDTQYF.

This clone is a singleton in its sample. The CDR3 sequence: CASSRMRPGPTYEQYF. CDR3 bases: TGTGCCAGCAGCCGAATGAGGCCGGGTCCAACCTACGAGCAGTACTTC. The chain has TRBV5-5 and TRBJ2-7; D ambiguous. The CDR3 is made up of 16 amino acids. CDR1 SGHKS and CDR2 YYEKEE come from the germline V gene (reference sequence). V was clipped by 4 bases and J by 2 bases, with 19 bases between them.

The gene calls are TRBV3-1 (or the pseudogene TRBV3-2) and TRBJ1-2; D not resolved. CDR1 and CDR2 (germline): LGHDT, YNNKEL (reference sequence). This CDR3 comprises 14 residues. V lost 1 base, J lost 6 bases, and 12 bases lay in between. CDR3 sequence (DNA): TGTGCCAGCAGCCAAGGAGGTAGGATGGATGGCTACACCTTC. Translating it yields CASSQGGRMDGYTF.

Only one count was recorded for this clone. The rearrangement joins TRBV4-1 to TRBJ2-7; the match to TRBD2 covers 14 bases. The ends lost 6 bases at V and 1 base at J; junction bases unmatched: 8. Looked up from germline, CDR1 is MGHRA and CDR2 is YSYEKL. The CDR3 sequence is 17 residues long. CDR3 sequence (DNA): TGCGCCAGCAGTCTCTCTGGACTAGCGGGGGGTTCCTACGAGCAGTACTTC. This codes for CASSLSGLAGGSYEQYF.

This clone was counted a single time. This chain joins TRBV27 and TRBJ2-7; weak D call: TRBD1 (6 bases). The CDR3 extends over 13 amino acids. The germline V and J ends were trimmed by 5 bases and 5 bases, with 13 bases remaining between them. Looked up from germline, CDR1 is MNHEY and CDR2 is SMNVEV (reference sequence). Here the CDR3 DNA reads TGTGCCAGCAGTCAAAACAGGGTCCACGAGCAGTACTTC. Its translation: CASSQNRVHEQYF.

The chain couples TRBV19 to TRBJ2-1, with TRBD2 identical over 7 bases. Germline V gene sequence: CDR1 LNHDA, CDR2 SQIVND (reference sequence). The CDR3 runs to 19 residues. V was pared by 0 bases and J by 1 base, with 12 bases of the junction left unmatched. As DNA, the CDR3 is TGTGCCAGTAGTATAGATTCGGGACCCTTGGGGGGGTCCTACAATGAGCAGTTCTTC. It codes for CASSIDSGPLGGSYNEQFF.

The J gene is TRBJ1-1, the V gene TRBV6-4; D might be TRBD1 (5 bases). Germline V gene sequence: CDR1 MRHNA, CDR2 SNTAGT. Trimming took 7 bases from V and 4 from J, leaving 16 bases between them. The CDR3 sequence is 14 residues long. The CDR3 DNA is TGTGCCAGCACTAGACAGTTAACGGGCACTGAAGCTTTCTTT. It encodes CASTRQLTGTEAFF.

This clone was detected a few times. V is TRBV19 and J is TRBJ2-7; the match to TRBD2 covers 12 bases. The V segment lost 4 bases and the J segment 3 bases; nucleotides outside the gene matches: 7. Germline assignment: CDR1 LNHDA and CDR2 SQIVND (reference sequence). This CDR3 region has 16 residues. CDR3 sequence: CASSTTSGRAYYEQYF. CDR3 bases: TGTGCCAGTAGTACGACTAGCGGGAGAGCTTACTACGAGCAGTACTTC.

The chain links TRBV5-4 to TRBJ2-3; 8 nucleotides align to TRBD2. V shed 2 bases and J 8 bases; nucleotides not matched to a gene: 10. The CDR3 extends over 15 amino acids. The germline V gene encodes CDR1 SGHNT and CDR2 YYREEE (reference sequence). The CDR3 bases are TGTGCCAGCAGCTTAATCGGGACTAGGCAGACTACGCAGTATTTT. Its protein is CASSLIGTRQTTQYF.

V usage is TRBV7-3 and J usage is TRBJ2-1; D unresolved. The CDR3 has 13 residues. The germline V gene encodes CDR1 SGHTA and CDR2 FQGTGA. The V and J ends lost 1 base and 5 bases respectively, with 6 bases between them. This chain's CDR3 is CASSLSSDNEQFF. The CDR3 DNA reads TGTGCCAGCAGCTTAAGTTCGGACAATGAGCAGTTCTTC.

The chain is built from TRBV6-2 or TRBV6-3 and TRBJ1-5, with D tentatively TRBD1 (6 bases). The CDR3 is made up of 17 amino acids. V lost 5 bases to trimming and J lost 5 bases, with 22 bases between them. Germline V gene lookup returns CDR1 MNHEY and CDR2 SVGEGT. Here the CDR3 DNA reads TGTGCCAGCAGTGGGGGCCGGGGGGCGCTTGCGGATCAGCCCCAGCATTTT. The encoded protein is CASSGGRGALADQPQHF.

V and J are TRBV5-4 and TRBJ1-2, with a possible D match to TRBD1 (5 bases). Germline V gene sequence: CDR1 SGHNT, CDR2 YYREEE (reference sequence). The CDR3 runs 14 residues. V shed 5 bases and J shed 6 bases, with 17 bases lying between them. CDR3 residues: CASRDSRGLDGYTF. The CDR3, as DNA: TGTGCCAGCAGGGATTCGCGGGGGTTGGATGGCTACACCTTC.

V gene TRBV11-2 combines with J gene TRBJ1-1; D gene unclear. This CDR3 is 11 amino acids long. Trimming shortened V by 1 base and J by 6 bases, and 3 bases separated the two germline ends. The germline V gene has CDR1 SGHAT and CDR2 FQNNGV. The CDR3 nucleotides read TGTGCCAGCAGCTTAGCTCCTGAAGCTTTCTTT. It specifies CASSLAPEAFF.

This chain links TRBV6-5 with TRBJ2-7, with D uncertain. V lost 5 bases and J lost 2, with 7 bases in between. The CDR3 is 12 amino acids. The germline CDR1 and CDR2 sequences are MNHEY and SVGAGI. The DNA for the CDR3 is TGTGCCAGCAGTACCGACACCTACGAGCAGTACTTC. Translated: CASSTDTYEQYF.

The rearrangement links TRBV7-9 to TRBJ2-7; TRBD2 might be the D (5 bases). Per the germline V gene, CDR1 is SEHNR and CDR2 is FQNEAQ (reference sequence). This CDR3 comprises 12 residues. Trimming stripped 3 bases from V and 7 bases from J, with 10 bases between. The CDR3 coding sequence is TGTGCCAGCAGCTTCGCGAGGGATGAGCAGTACTTC. This encodes CASSFARDEQYF.